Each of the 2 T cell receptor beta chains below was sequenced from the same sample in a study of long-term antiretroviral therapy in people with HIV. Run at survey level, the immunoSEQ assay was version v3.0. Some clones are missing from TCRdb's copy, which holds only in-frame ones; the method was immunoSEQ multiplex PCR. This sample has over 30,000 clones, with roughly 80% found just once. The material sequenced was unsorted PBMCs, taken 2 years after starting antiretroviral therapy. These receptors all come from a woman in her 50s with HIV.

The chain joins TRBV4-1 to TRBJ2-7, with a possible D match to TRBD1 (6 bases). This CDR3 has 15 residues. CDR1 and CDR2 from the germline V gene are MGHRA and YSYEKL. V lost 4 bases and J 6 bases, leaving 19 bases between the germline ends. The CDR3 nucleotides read TGCGCCAGCAGCCCTGGACAGACCCTCTCTTCCGAGCAGTACTTC. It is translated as CASSPGQTLSSEQYF.

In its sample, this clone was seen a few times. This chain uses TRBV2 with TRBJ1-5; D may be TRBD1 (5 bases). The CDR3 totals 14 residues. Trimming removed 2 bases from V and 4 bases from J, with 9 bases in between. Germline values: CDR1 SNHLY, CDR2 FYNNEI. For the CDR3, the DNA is TGTGCCAGCAGTGAACGGGACTTTAATCAGCCCCAGCATTTT. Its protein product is CASSERDFNQPQHF.